This TCR beta chain was sequenced during a study of cytomegalovirus exposure and HLA in healthy donors (dated by TCRdb to the late 2010s). In the study overall: An earlier analysis of roughly 570 of the donors reported approximately 260 Gb of sequence data and 100 million to 120 million unique TCR beta sequences obtained from roughly 180 million T cells. An early release covering about 600 HLA-typed donors comprised about 310 gigabases of sequencing data and roughly 85 million unique TCR sequences. Of the 350 to 450 genotyped donors, roughly 80% fell in the genetic ancestry cluster associated with self-reported Caucasian donors. The aim of the study was to test whether cataloging public T cell receptors could identify signatures of past pathogen exposure. The study profiled the T cell repertoires of 500 to 800 subjects by immunosequencing and related them to cytomegalovirus serostatus. In addition to the first cohort of 666 subjects, a separate validation cohort of approximately 130 different subjects was used. The study combined high-throughput TCR immunosequencing, statistical association of individual TCRs with disease status, and machine learning to predict cytomegalovirus infection status. A later analysis re-examined previously published TCR beta repertoires from hundreds of donors and added high-resolution HLA genotyping to investigate patterns of TCR occurrence. The later analysis used no new phenotypic data to find candidate immune exposures, relying instead on TCR beta sequences and their occurrence across donors. To decide whether each TCR beta V gene segment behaved as functional or pseudogenic, an earlier analysis of some 580 of the donors relied on high-throughput TCR beta sequencing. Donor age, sex, ethnicity and CMV serostatus were compiled together with the repertoire data. A later genetic analysis used genome-wide SNP genotypes for about 60% of the roughly 700 donors, treating that subset as a discovery cohort. Every discovery cohort repertoire had been produced on one sequencing platform. Both class I and class II loci were covered by HLA typing, at four-digit resolution. The number of typed donors differed by locus: roughly 629-640 for A, B, C, DRB1 and DQB1; some 500 for DQA1; fewer than 610 for DPA1; and about 470 for DPB1. Roughly five DR-DQ haplotypes were handled as single units for association and clustering because linkage in the cohort was strong. Among about 410 genotyped donors of the cohort, an average of approximately 240,000 unique TCR beta nucleotide sequences was sequenced per donor, of which about 18% were non-productive.

This clone was counted only a few times. The antigen it recognizes is unknown. Per-base quality was not reported, and no clone a single base away is much larger than it. General findings and caveats noted by the study authors: HLA typing was unavailable for some donors at each locus, so association tests used only the typed subset. Compared with the approximately 720-donor mean, donors in an Asian-associated ancestry cluster had fewer N-insertions in productive TCRs, according to a later genetic analysis. A cluster of highly shared sequence variants was judged likely to be a technical artifact of the sequencing pipeline. A total of roughly 160 TCR beta chains were listed by the study as associated with cytomegalovirus. The authors suggested that the approach could potentially be extended to other disease states and immunological phenotypes. The cohort was sequenced for TCR beta chains only, and without alpha or paired-chain data the features that could be detected were limited. Strong co-occurrence of HLA alleles, especially DR and DQ, made assigning TCR associations to individual alleles difficult. Over 15 rarely observed V segments, including chromosome 9 orphons, were excluded from the earlier analysis of about 610 of the donors because counts were too low. In an earlier analysis of under 600 of the donors, most TCR beta V segments were observed in productive rearrangements about 87% or about 30% of the time, broadly matching IMGT annotations. CMV serostatus was the only immune exposure information available for the cohort. Cytomegalovirus status was reported to be diagnosed by the classifier with high specificity and sensitivity in both the original and validation cohorts. Sequencing depth was assumed to be roughly uniform across donors in the presence/absence analyses, though that assumption may not hold. In a later analysis, several top co-occurrence clusters were reported to appear linked to parvovirus B19, influenza, CMV and Epstein-Barr virus. Most CMV-associated TCR beta chains appeared to be HLA-restricted in a later analysis, and the HLA associations seemed to be driven largely by CMV exposure. V-gene and J-gene trimming of TCR beta chains was associated with a missense DCLRE1C variant in a later genetic analysis, and the association was replicated in an independent cohort. In vitro tests confirmed that a few of the cytomegalovirus-associated TCR beta chains recognize cytomegalovirus antigens. In a later analysis, some 17,000 TCR beta sequences were associated with specific HLA alleles at a false discovery rate of 0.05. Correlated functional status among segregating V segments might be attributable to linkage disequilibrium, but an unknown experimental factor could not be ruled out. A further reported finding was that TCR beta sequences accurately predicted the HLA-A and HLA-B alleles for most subjects in the first cohort. In a later analysis, HLA-associated TCR beta chains were found to be more clonally expanded and to have lower generation probabilities than equally common non-associated chains. Some IMGT-functional V segments, including TRBV6-2 and TRBV6-3, could not be distinguished by the 87-base-pair reads and were therefore excluded. A later analysis found that TCR association rates varied across HLA loci, with DRB1 alleles showing the most associated TCRs and HLA-C alleles the fewest. Most TCR sequences were observed very rarely across donors, whereas some public TCRs were present in many individuals.

Library creation used the immunoSEQ multiplex PCR assay. For the multiplex PCR, a mixture combining 60 forward primers for TCR Vbeta segments and 13 reverse primers for TCR Jbeta segments was used. The CDR3 region of rearranged TCR beta genes was amplified from genomic DNA by a multiplex PCR assay. The amplified TCR beta libraries were sequenced on the Illumina HiSeq System as 87-base-pair reads. The source study handled its data this way. A later analysis counted about 80 million unique TCR beta chains across the 700 or so repertoires, and roughly 11 million of these chains were shared by at least two donors. To remove PCR and sequencing errors, raw reads were error-corrected and collapsed into unique sequences using a nearest-neighbor algorithm that merged closely related sequences. To assign V, D and J gene segments, CDR3 sequences were aligned to IMGT reference sequences. For a sequence to be retained, at least a six-nucleotide match to both a V gene segment and a J gene segment was required. A rearrangement was called productive if the CDR3 had no stop codons and remained in frame with V and J, and every other rearrangement was called non-productive. Following IMGT convention, CDR3 was defined as the stretch from the second conserved V-encoded cysteine up to the conserved J-encoded phenylalanine. In an earlier analysis of around 570 of the donors, sequences lacking an unambiguous match to a single V gene segment were excluded. An earlier analysis of a few hundred of the donors called V segments functional above 56.7% productive rearrangements and segregating when the between-donor standard deviation exceeded 5%. A statistical classification framework was built to diagnose cytomegalovirus status from the catalog of TCR beta chain sequences. V and J gene assignment, in a later analysis, came from comparing TCR nucleotide sequences with IMGT/GENE-DB human TR gene sequences. A later analysis assigned CDR3 sequences and most-parsimonious VDJ recombination scenarios with the TCRdist pipeline. In a later analysis, every TCR beta chain was defined by the combination of its CDR3 amino acid sequence and its V-gene family, and reads without a unique V-gene family were dropped. To address suspected cross-contamination and a sequencing artifact, a later analysis removed approximately 600 highly shared, low-generation-probability nucleotide sequences. For each public chain, a later analysis derived a clonal expansion index from normalized ranks of inferred template counts within each repertoire. A later analysis computed generation probabilities with a VDJ recombination model fitted to out-of-frame rearrangements, and checked the results against IGoR. In a later analysis, TCR-TCR, TCR-HLA and TCR-CMV co-occurrence was scored with hypergeometric tests, and a repertoire-size bias correction was applied to TCR pairs. A later analysis estimated false discovery rates by permuting HLA or CMV assignments 20 times. In a later analysis, co-occurring TCRs were grouped with DBSCAN, and TCRdist sequence similarity was added when clustering was performed within HLA-allele-positive subsets. Repertoires with fewer than 30,000 or more than 120,000 public chains were left out of co-occurrence clustering, as were about 5 repertoires with anomalous nucleotide sharing. This is the immuneACCESS table as TCRdb keeps it, with only in-frame sequences that have V and J called. A part of the clones is gone; compared with another copy, unresolved V genes explain less than half, and the rest is unexplained. That table furnishes V, J and clone size, whereas the DNA furnished D and trimming. This sample holds 130,000 or so clones; 65% to 90% were observed only once. The ten largest account for just under 3% of the sample.

The CDR3 runs 14 residues from the cysteine to the phenylalanine. Only the CDR3 DNA stays, 42 bases, in frame from base 1. In the germline V gene, CDR1 corresponds to SNHLY and CDR2 to FYNNEI. V lost 5 bases and J lost 5 bases; the stretch between them is 15 bases long. The cohort consisted of some 670 healthy bone marrow donors. At the time of sampling, every cohort member was nominally healthy, though immune exposures that went unrecorded were likely present. The donor tested CMV seropositive and was one of the 289 seropositive cohort members. Every donor gave a peripheral blood sample, and the peripheral blood mononuclear cells from that sample were used for TCR beta sequencing. The Qiagen DNeasy Blood Extraction Kit was used to extract genomic DNA from the blood cell samples.

The rearrangement combines TRBV2 with TRBJ2-5; no D gene can be assigned with confidence. Sample: PBMCs. This clonotype originated in a woman between 18 and 30 years old in good health and CMV-seropositive. The CDR3 reads CASSPLTRAETQYF. The DNA sequence is as follows: TGTGCCAGCAGTCCCCTCACACGAGCGGAGACCCAGTACTTC.